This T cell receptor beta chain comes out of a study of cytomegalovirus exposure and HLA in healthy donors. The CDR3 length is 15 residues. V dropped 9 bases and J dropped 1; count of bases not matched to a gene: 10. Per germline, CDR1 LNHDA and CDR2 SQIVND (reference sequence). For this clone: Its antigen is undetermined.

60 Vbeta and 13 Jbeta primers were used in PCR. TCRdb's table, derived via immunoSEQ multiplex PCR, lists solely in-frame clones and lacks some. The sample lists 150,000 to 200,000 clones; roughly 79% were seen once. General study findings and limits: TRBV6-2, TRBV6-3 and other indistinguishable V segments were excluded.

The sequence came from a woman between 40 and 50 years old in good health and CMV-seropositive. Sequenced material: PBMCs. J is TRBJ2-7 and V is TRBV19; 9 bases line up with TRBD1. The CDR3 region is CASTTGTGRSYEQYF. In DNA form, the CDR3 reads TGTGCCAGCACGACCGGGACAGGGCGGTCCTACGAGCAGTACTTC.